This TCR beta chain is from a study of T cells after yellow fever vaccination. Study summary: Fractions with few cells were prepared using SMART-Seq v4 Ultra Low Input. Notes on the study in general: Compared with primary, the secondary response was weaker and peaked at day 5, not 15. The CD4 compartment and the CD8 compartment contained a small share of clonotypes in common.

UMIs and a universal primer site were added when TCR cDNA was made by 5'RACE template switching. TCRdb called the 5' RACE reads again in MiXCR, with one record for every CDR3 protein. The sample comprises 280,000 or so distinct CDR3 sequences, 8.7% of which are singletons, and approximately 3.5% rests with the top ten. This clonotype has just a few counts. Its antigen is unidentified. The receptor was derived from a young man who received the YFV17D yellow fever vaccine. Sequenced material: CD4+ T cells sorted from PBMCs, taken 5 days after the yellow fever booster vaccination.

In nucleotides, the CDR3 is TGTGCCATCACCACCGGGACTAGCGGGAGGAATGAGCAGTTCTTC. It translates to CAITTGTSGRNEQFF. The gene calls are TRBV10-3 and TRBJ2-1, with 15 bases that match TRBD2. This CDR3 has 15 residues. Unmatched junction bases numbered 5, after V lost 7 bases and J lost 7 bases. Germline V gene lookup returns CDR1 ENHRY and CDR2 SYGVKD.